The sequence of this T cell receptor (beta chain) was determined in a study of T cell responses to AZD1222 COVID-19 vaccine. Only in-frame clones appear in the TCRdb table, and some are missing; sequencing was by immunoSEQ multiplex PCR. The table includes some 84,000 clones, 70% to 90% detected once. CDR1 is MNHEY and CDR2 is SMNVEV in the germline V gene (reference sequence). V lost 7 bases, J lost 4 bases, and 11 bases stayed unmatched. The CDR3 sequence is 15 residues long. Study-wide points: There were vaccine-associated CD4 TCRs across spike, dominant at 160-218 and 743-854. Donors were mostly white British, more females; clonal diversity possibly underestimated. Nearly half of spike-specific TCRs reportedly target unmutated variant regions.

Pooling covered second doses at about 4 or about 12 weeks. On this clone: Its target is unknown.

The chain uses TRBV27 and TRBJ1-1; 8 bases align to TRBD1. This TCR derives from an adult who received the AZD1222 COVID-19 vaccine. The specimen was peripheral blood, collected 28 days after the second AZD1222 dose. DNA of the CDR3: TGTGCCAGCAACAGGGGGATCAGGGAGGGCACTGAAGCTTTCTTT. It translates to CASNRGIREGTEAFF.